This TCR beta chain was documented in a study of shared clonotypes between healthy human individuals. Study in general: Per donor, CD8 memory used one plate, CD8 naive used two, CD4 memory used three and CD4 naive used three.

The CDR3 totals 15 residues. The V gene end was trimmed by 2 bases and the J gene end by 4 bases; junction bases not matched to a gene: 5. Germline V gives CDR1 SGHRS, CDR2 YFSETQ. A word on this clone: Its antigen is still unknown.

Study outcomes and limitations: Sorted-subset sequencing was shown by rarefaction to be incomplete despite large depth. Naive CD4 clonotype sharing across a handful of donors was about 5%.

Sequencing used immunoSEQ multiplex PCR; TCRdb keeps in-frame clones, though not all of them. Counted here are about 960,000 clones, around three quarters occurring once; the ten biggest clones make up over 1.3%. The donors were adults (healthy and HIV-negative) with no recent acute infections or vaccinations. V and J are TRBV5-1 and TRBJ2-1, with TRBD2 identical over 8 bases. Material for sequencing was memory CD4+ T cells sorted from blood. Subset described: CD45RA-negative fraction. This TCR came from a young man in good health. This CDR3 is CASSLGGRWYNEQFF. CDR3 DNA sequence: TGCGCCAGCAGCTTAGGCGGGAGGTGGTACAATGAGCAGTTCTTC.